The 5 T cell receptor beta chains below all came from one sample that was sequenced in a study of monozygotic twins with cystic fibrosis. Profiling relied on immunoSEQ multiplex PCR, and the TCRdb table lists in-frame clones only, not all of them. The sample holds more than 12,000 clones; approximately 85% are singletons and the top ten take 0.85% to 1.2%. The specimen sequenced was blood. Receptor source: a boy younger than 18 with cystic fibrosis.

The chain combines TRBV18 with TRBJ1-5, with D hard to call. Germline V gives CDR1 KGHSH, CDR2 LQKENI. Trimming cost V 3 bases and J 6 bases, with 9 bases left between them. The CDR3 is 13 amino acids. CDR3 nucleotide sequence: TGTGCCAGCTCACCGGAGAGGACTCAGCCCCAGCATTTT. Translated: CASSPERTQPQHF.

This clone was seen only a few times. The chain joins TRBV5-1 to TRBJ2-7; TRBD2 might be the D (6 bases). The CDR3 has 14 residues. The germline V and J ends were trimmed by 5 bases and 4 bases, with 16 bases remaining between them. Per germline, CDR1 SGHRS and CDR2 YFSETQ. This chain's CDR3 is CASRPLPGAYEQYF. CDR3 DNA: TGCGCCAGCAGACCCTTACCGGGAGCTTACGAGCAGTACTTC.

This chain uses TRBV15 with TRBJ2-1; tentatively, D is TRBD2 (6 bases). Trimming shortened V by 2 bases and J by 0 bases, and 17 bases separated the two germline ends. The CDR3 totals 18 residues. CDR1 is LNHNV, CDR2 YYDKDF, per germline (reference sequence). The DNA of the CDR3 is TGTGCCACCAGCAGACACCATCGGGCGGGGAGCTCCTACAATGAGCAGTTCTTC. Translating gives CATSRHHRAGSSYNEQFF.

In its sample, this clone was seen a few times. CDR3 bases: TGTGCCAGCGGGGGCAGTGAGCAGTTCTTC. This codes for CASGGSEQFF. The rearrangement joins TRBV2 to TRBJ2-1; TRBD1 is a possible D gene (6 bases). Trimming took off 8 bases at V and 9 bases at J, with 8 bases between the two ends. This CDR3 region has 10 residues. Germline V CDR1 and CDR2: SNHLY, FYNNEI.

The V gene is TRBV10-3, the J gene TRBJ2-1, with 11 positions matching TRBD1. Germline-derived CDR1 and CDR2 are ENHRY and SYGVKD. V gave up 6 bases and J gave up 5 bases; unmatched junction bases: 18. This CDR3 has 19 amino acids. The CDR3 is CAIRARPKGTGGYDNEQFF. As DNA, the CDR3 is TGTGCCATCAGAGCTCGGCCTAAGGGGACAGGGGGATACGACAATGAGCAGTTCTTC.